A single TCR beta chain is shown here with its context. As handled by the study authors: Amplification of reference gene primers provided the estimated nucleated cell counts. Sequencing was performed with immunoSEQ multiplex PCR; in TCRdb, only in-frame clones are kept and a portion is missing. V and J calls and clone size come straight from that table; D and trimming were deduced from the DNA. The table shows approximately 400,000 clones, with approximately 88% occurring only once. These data come from a study of blood T cell repertoires in COVID-19. At the level of the study: Italy, Spain and the United States were the sources of the convalescent and acute COVID-19 samples. From T cells, B-cell-depleted T cells, or PBMCs came the material, which was cDNA or gDNA.

Seattle cases were enrolled at active infection and followed longitudinally. This CDR3 is built from 15 residues. Germline V CDR1 and CDR2: SGHRS, YFSETQ. Trimming removed 3 bases from V and 2 bases from J; junction bases left unmatched: 4. The rearrangement uses TRBV5-1 and TRBJ2-2; 7 nucleotides line up with TRBD1. This clonotype originated in a woman in her forties or fifties with COVID-19, enrolled during active disease. Specimen: peripheral blood. CDR3 protein: CASSSHRGNTGELFF. In DNA form, the CDR3 reads TGCGCCAGCAGCTCACACAGGGGAAACACCGGGGAGCTGTTTTTT. Together with reference TRBV5-1 and TRBJ2-2, the CDR3 gives the full variable domain: KAGVTQTPRYLIKTRGQQVTLSCSPISGHRSVSWYQQTPGQGLQFLFEYFSETQRNKGNFPGRFSGRQFSNSRSEMNVSTLELGDSALYLCASSSHRGNTGELFFGEGSRLTVL.